This T cell receptor beta chain was sequenced during a study of lymphopenia after photon versus proton radiotherapy. General study points: Oligoclonal CD8+ Temra expansion after nadir drove photon patients' diversity drop. Survival link was tested only in deceased patients; proton benefit remains a possibility. Larger post-nadir TCR diversity loss correlated inversely with survival in deceased patients.

TCRdb's table, derived via immunoSEQ multiplex PCR, lists solely in-frame clones and lacks some. This sample has 75,000 or so clones; approximately 82% occur once, and the top ten carry over 1.3%. This clone came up once. Antigen unknown. Between the trimmed V and J ends, which lost 5 bases and 0 bases, there was a span of 13 bases. CDR3 length equals 15 residues. Germline loops: CDR1 SEHNR, CDR2 FQNEAQ (reference sequence). Sequencing used peripheral blood, obtained from a patient treated with proton-based radiotherapy. The rearrangement uses TRBV7-9 and TRBJ2-5, with unresolved D. The receptor was derived from a man in his sixties with pancreatic cancer. In DNA form, the CDR3 reads TGTGCCAGCAGCCCCTACCGCAAAGACCAAGAGACCCAGTACTTC. Translated: CASSPYRKDQETQYF.